This TCR beta chain was captured in a study of CD8+CD57+ T cells in acquired aplastic anemia. Notes on the study in general: About 30 CD8+ CDR3 sequences occurred in both the patients and the controls.

Trimming removed 5 bases from V and 0 bases from J; junction bases left unmatched: 3. This CDR3 region has 15 residues. Per germline, CDR1 SGHTA and CDR2 FQGTGA. For this clonotype: Its antigen is not known.

Genomic DNA templated the TCR beta VDJ and CDR3 profiling. One entry per CDR3 protein results from TCRdb running MiXCR on the reads. This table holds about 180,000 distinct CDR3 sequences, around half found once. The origin of this receptor is a human donor in good health. Sequenced sample: sorted CD4+, CD8+, or CD8+CD57+ T cells (not recorded which) from PBMCs. The J gene is TRBJ2-5, the V gene TRBV7-3; TRBD2 matches 10 bases. The CDR3 DNA is TGTGCCAGCAGCCCACTAGCGGGGTACCAAGAGACCCAGTACTTC. Translated: CASSPLAGYQETQYF.